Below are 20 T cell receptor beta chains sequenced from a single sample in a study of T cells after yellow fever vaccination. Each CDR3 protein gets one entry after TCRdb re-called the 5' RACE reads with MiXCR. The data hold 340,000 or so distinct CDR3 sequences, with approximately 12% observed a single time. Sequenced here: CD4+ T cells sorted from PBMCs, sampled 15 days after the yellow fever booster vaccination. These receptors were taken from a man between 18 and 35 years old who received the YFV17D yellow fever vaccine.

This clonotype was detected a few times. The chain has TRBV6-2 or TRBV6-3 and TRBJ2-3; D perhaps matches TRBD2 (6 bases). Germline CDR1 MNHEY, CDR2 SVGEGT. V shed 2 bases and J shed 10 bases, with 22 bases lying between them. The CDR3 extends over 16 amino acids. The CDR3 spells CASSYMGLRMRGAQYF. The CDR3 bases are TGTGCCAGCAGTTACATGGGACTCCGAATGCGCGGGGCGCAGTATTTT.

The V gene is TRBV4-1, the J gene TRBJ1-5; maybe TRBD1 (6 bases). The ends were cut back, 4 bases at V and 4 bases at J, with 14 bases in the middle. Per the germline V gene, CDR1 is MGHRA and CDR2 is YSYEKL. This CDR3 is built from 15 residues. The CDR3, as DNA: TGCGCCAGCAGCCTTCAGGGGCTGTGGAATCAGCCCCAGCATTTT. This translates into CASSLQGLWNQPQHF.

In DNA, the CDR3 is TGCGCCAGCAGCCGGTGGGGCCCGGAGGGGACTGAAGCTTTCTTT. This translates into CASSRWGPEGTEAFF. The rearrangement links TRBV4-1 to TRBJ1-1, with D perhaps matching TRBD1 (5 bases). With 4 bases removed from V and 5 bases from J, the gap between germline ends came to 17 bases. The CDR3 sequence is 15 residues long. Germline V CDR1 and CDR2: MGHRA, YSYEKL.

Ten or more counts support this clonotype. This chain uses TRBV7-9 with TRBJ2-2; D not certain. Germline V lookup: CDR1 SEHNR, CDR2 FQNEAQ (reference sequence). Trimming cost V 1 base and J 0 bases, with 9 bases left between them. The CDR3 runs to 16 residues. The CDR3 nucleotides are TGTGCCAGCAGCTTAGGTGGAGCCCCGAACACCGGGGAGCTGTTTTTT. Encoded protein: CASSLGGAPNTGELFF.

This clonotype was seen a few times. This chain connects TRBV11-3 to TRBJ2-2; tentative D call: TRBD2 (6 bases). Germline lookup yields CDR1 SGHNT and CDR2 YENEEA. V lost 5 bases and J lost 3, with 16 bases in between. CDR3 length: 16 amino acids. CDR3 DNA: TGTGCCAGCAGCCCGGGAGCCGCAGGGTACACCGGGGAGCTGTTTTTT. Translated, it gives CASSPGAAGYTGELFF. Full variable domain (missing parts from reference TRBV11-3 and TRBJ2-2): EAGVVQSPRYKIIEKKQPVAFWCNPISGHNTLYWYLQNLGQGPELLIRYENEEAVDDSQLPKDRFSAERLKGVDSTLKIQPAELGDSAVYLCASSPGAAGYTGELFFGEGSRLTVL.

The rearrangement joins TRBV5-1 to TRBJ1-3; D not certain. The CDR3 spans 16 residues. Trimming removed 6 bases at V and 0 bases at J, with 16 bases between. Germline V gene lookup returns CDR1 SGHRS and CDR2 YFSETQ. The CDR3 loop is CASTPYGVDSGNTIYF. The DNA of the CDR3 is TGCGCCAGCACACCCTATGGGGTCGACTCTGGAAACACCATATATTTT.

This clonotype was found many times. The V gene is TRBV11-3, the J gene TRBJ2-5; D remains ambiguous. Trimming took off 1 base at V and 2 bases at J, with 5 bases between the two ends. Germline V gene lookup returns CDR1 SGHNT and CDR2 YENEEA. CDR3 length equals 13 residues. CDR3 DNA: TGTGCCAGCAGCTTAGCCGATCAAGAGACCCAGTACTTC. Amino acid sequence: CASSLADQETQYF.

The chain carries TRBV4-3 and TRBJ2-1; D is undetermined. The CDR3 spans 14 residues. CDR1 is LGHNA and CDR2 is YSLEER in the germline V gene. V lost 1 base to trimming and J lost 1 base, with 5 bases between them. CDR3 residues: CASSQGQSYNEQFF. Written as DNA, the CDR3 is TGCGCCAGCAGCCAAGGGCAGTCCTACAATGAGCAGTTCTTC.

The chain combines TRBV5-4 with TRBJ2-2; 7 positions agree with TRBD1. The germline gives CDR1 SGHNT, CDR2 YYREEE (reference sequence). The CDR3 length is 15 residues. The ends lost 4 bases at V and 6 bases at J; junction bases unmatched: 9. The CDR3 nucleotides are TGTGCCAGCAGCGTCCTACAGGGGCGGGCCGGGGAGCTGTTTTTT. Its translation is CASSVLQGRAGELFF.

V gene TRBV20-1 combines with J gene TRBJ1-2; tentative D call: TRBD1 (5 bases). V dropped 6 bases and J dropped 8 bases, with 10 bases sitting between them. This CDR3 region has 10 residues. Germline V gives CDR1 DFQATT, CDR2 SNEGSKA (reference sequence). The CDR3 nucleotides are TGCAGTGCCGCGGGGCGGGGCTACACCTTC. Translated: CSAAGRGYTF.

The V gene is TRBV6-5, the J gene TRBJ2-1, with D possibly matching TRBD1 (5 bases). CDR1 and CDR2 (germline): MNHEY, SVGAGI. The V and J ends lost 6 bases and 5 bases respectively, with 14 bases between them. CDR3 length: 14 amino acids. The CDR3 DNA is TGTGCCAGCAGCAGGGTCACGCCTAACAATGAGCAGTTCTTC. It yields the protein CASSRVTPNNEQFF.

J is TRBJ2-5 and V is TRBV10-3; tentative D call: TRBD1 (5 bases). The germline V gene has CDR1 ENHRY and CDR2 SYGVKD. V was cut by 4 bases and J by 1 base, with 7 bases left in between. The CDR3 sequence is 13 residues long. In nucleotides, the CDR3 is TGTGCCATCAGTGGACAGCCCCAAGAGACCCAGTACTTC. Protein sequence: CAISGQPQETQYF.

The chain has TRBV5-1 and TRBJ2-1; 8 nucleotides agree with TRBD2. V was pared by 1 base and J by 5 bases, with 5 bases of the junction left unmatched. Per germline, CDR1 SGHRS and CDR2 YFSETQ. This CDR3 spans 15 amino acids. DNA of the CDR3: TGCGCCAGCAGCTTGTGGACGGGGGGGGACAATGAGCAGTTCTTC. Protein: CASSLWTGGDNEQFF. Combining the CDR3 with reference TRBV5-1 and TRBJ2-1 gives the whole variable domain KAGVTQTPRYLIKTRGQQVTLSCSPISGHRSVSWYQQTPGQGLQFLFEYFSETQRNKGNFPGRFSGRQFSNSRSEMNVSTLELGDSALYLCASSLWTGGDNEQFFGPGTRLTVL.

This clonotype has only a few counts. The CDR3 loop is CASTPFPRGTQYF. The CDR3 DNA is TGTGCCAGCACCCCTTTCCCTCGAGGGACCCAGTACTTC. The chain employs TRBV6-2 or TRBV6-3 and TRBJ2-5; D not resolved. Trimming removed 7 bases from V and 7 bases from J, with 16 bases in between. The germline V gene has CDR1 MNHEY and CDR2 SVGEGT. This CDR3 comprises 13 residues.

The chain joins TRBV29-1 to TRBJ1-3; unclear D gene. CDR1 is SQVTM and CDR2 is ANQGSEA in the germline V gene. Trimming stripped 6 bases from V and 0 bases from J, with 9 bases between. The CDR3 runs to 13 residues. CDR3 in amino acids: CSVSSVSGNTIYF. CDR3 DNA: TGCAGCGTGTCTTCCGTCTCTGGAAACACCATATATTTT.

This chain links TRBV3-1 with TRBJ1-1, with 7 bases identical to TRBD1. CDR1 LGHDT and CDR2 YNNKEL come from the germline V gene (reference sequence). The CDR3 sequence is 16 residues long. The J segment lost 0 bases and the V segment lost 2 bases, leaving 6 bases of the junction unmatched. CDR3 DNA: TGTGCCAGCAGCCAAACGGGACAGTTCGTGAACACTGAAGCTTTCTTT. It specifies CASSQTGQFVNTEAFF.

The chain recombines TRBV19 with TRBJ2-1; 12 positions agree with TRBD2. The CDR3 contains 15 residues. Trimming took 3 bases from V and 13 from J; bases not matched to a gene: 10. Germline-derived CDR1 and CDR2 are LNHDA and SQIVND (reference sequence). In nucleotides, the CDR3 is TGTGCCAGTAGTATCGGGCTAGCGGGGGGGCTCTATCAGTTCTTC. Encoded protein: CASSIGLAGGLYQFF.

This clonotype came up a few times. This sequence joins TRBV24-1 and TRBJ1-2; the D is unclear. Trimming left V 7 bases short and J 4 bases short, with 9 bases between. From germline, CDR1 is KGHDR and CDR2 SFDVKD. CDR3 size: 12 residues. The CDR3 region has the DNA TGTGCCACCAGACCCCCTGGCTATGGCTACACCTTC. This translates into CATRPPGYGYTF.

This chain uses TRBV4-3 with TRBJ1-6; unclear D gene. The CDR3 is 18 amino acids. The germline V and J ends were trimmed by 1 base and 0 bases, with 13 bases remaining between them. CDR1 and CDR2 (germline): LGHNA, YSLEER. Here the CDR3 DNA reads TGCGCCAGCAGCCAAGTCGTTCCGTCGAGCTCCTATAATTCACCCCTCCACTTT. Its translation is CASSQVVPSSSYNSPLHF.

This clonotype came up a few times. The CDR3 sequence: CASSLVGASNTEAFF. The CDR3 DNA is TGCGCCAGCAGCTTGGTTGGAGCCTCCAACACTGAAGCTTTCTTT. V usage is TRBV5-1 and J usage is TRBJ1-1; D is unresolved. CDR1 and CDR2 from the germline V gene are SGHRS and YFSETQ. V dropped 0 bases and J dropped 2 bases, with 11 bases sitting between them. The CDR3 totals 15 residues.